The present entry profiles one T cell receptor beta chain with its context. Some clones are missing from TCRdb's copy, which holds only in-frame ones; the method was immunoSEQ multiplex PCR. This sample has 280,000 or so clones; approximately 85% occur once, and the top ten carry under 2.5%. These data belong to a study of blood T cell repertoires in COVID-19. Study-level information: Some COVID-19 samples were acute and others convalescent; all came from the United States, Italy and Spain. Sources were T cells, B-cell-depleted T cells, or PBMCs; the material itself was cDNA or gDNA.

Between the trimmed V and J ends, which lost 6 bases and 1 base, there was a span of 20 bases. The CDR3 length is 16 residues. In germline, CDR1 is SGHRS, CDR2 YFSETQ. This rearrangement joins TRBV5-1 to TRBJ2-7; TRBD1 is a possible D gene (6 bases). This clonotype was sampled from a man younger than 40 who had recovered from COVID-19. Sequencing was performed on PBMCs or T cells enriched from blood (not recorded which). Here the CDR3 reads CASTPHRSDRSYEQYF. DNA for the CDR3: TGCGCCAGCACCCCCCACCGGTCTGACAGGTCCTACGAGCAGTACTTC.